The present TCR beta chain was sequenced within a study (TCRdb year 2016). On this clonotype: Its antigen target is currently unknown. Base-call qualities are not available, and no considerably larger clone is one nucleotide away.

The library relied on RT-PCR. The sequencer listed for this sample is Illumina MiSeq. TCRdb trimmed public reads at Q25 via fastp, called clones via MiXCR and kept in-frame beta chains. Rows matching on CDR3 protein sequence are summarized as one entry with the most common DNA and genes. For this sample the table gives more than 550,000 distinct CDR3 sequences, of which 13% to 15% were detected only once. About 3.6% of the sample comes from the top ten. This TCR was recovered from a female donor in good health, serving as a healthy control. The specimen sequenced was memory CD4+ T cells from blood.

The CDR3 amino acid sequence is: CASRLLSRTEAFF. The DNA sequence is as follows: TGTGCCAGCAGACTCCTCTCTAGGACTGAAGCTTTCTTT. The V gene is TRBV28 and the J gene is TRBJ1-1, with no confident D gene call. Spanning cysteine to phenylalanine, the CDR3 consists of 13 amino acids. Only the CDR3 part of the read is kept: 39 bases, read in frame from the first base. V is reduced by 6 bases and J by 5 bases, leaving a spacing of 13 bases between them. The germline V gene sets CDR1 to MDHEN and CDR2 to SYDVKM.